A few counts support the clone carrying this T cell receptor beta chain. The data originate from a study of blood T cells in healthy people across ages. A sample-barcoded 5' primer and a J-beta primer mix were used in a second PCR of roughly 6 to 11 cycles. Per-sample output comprised a minimum of 2.5 million paired-end reads containing CDR3. TCRdb reprocessed the 5' RACE reads with MiXCR, giving one entry per CDR3 protein. The sample contains hundreds of thousands of distinct CDR3 sequences, around 50% of which appear only once. Donor samples were obtained from healthy Caucasian individuals from Russia, aged about 6 to 90. The sample taken for sequencing was blood. The sequence came from a man aged 35 to 55 in good health.

As DNA, the CDR3 is TGCGCCAGCAGCCAAGATTCCGGGAACATGAACACCGGGGAGCTGTTTTTT. Its protein is CASSQDSGNMNTGELFF. The V and J genes are TRBV4-1 and TRBJ2-2, with D tentatively TRBD2 (5 bases). CDR1 is MGHRA and CDR2 is YSYEKL in the germline V gene. The CDR3 is 17 amino acids. Trimming cost V 0 bases and J 1 base, with 12 bases left between them.